The 10 T cell receptor beta chains given below trace back to one sample, sequenced in a study of blood T cells in healthy people across ages. The second PCR ran roughly 7 to 12 cycles with a sample-barcoded 5' primer and J-beta primers. TCRdb ran MiXCR on the 5' RACE reads and lists one entry per CDR3 protein. The sample lists 800,000 or so distinct CDR3 sequences; 62% were seen once. Input material: blood. The receptor source for this set is a man aged 25 to 40 in good health.

This chain uses TRBV29-1 with TRBJ2-7; D unresolved. The CDR3 consists of 13 residues. Between the trimmed V and J ends, which lost 5 bases and 2 bases, there was a span of 13 bases. Per the germline V gene, CDR1 is SQVTM and CDR2 is ANQGSEA. The CDR3 region has the DNA TGCAGCGTTATACAGACTGGAACCTACGAGCAGTACTTC. Its protein is CSVIQTGTYEQYF.

The chain links TRBV15 to TRBJ2-5; D is unclear. The last part of the DNA fits TRBJ2-7 better; the J call may be wrong. The CDR3 length is 14 residues. Germline CDR1 is LNHNV and CDR2 is YYDKDF (reference sequence). The CDR3 reads CATSRDWESYEQYF. DNA of the CDR3: TGTGCCACCAGCAGAGATTGGGAATCCTACGAGCAGTACTTC.

The genes are TRBV6-6 and TRBJ1-2; D remains ambiguous. V dropped 3 bases and J dropped 10 bases, with 9 bases sitting between them. This CDR3 comprises 11 residues. Germline CDR1 reads MNHNY; CDR2 reads SVGAGI (reference sequence). The CDR3 loop reads CASSYDGFYTF. CDR3 in DNA: TGTGCCAGCAGTTATGACGGGTTCTACACCTTC.

The chain joins TRBV12-3 or TRBV12-4 to TRBJ1-5; the D is unclear. Between the trimmed V and J ends, which lost 6 bases and 0 bases, there was a span of 12 bases. The CDR3 sequence is 15 residues long. The CDR3 region has the DNA TGTGCCAGCAGGACGAGTCTTTATAGCAATCAGCCCCAGCATTTT. This codes for CASRTSLYSNQPQHF.

The J gene is TRBJ2-1, the V gene TRBV28; D possibly corresponds to TRBD2 (5 bases). CDR1 is MDHEN and CDR2 is SYDVKM in the germline V gene. CDR3 length equals 14 residues. The germline V and J ends were trimmed by 3 bases and 5 bases, with 11 bases remaining between them. The CDR3 spells CASSFSHGNNEQFF. The CDR3 DNA is TGTGCCAGCAGTTTCTCCCACGGGAACAATGAGCAGTTCTTC.

The chain uses TRBV30 and TRBJ1-6, with TRBD1 as a possible D gene (5 bases). V was clipped by 5 bases and J by 8 bases, with 13 bases between them. Germline lookup yields CDR1 GTSNPN and CDR2 SVGIG (reference sequence). This CDR3 comprises 13 residues. The CDR3 DNA is TGTGCCTGGGGGGCCTCGGGGTATTCACCCCTCCACTTT. It encodes CAWGASGYSPLHF.

At least ten counts were recorded for this clonotype. The CDR3 is CSARSHRDRVPEQYF. The CDR3 bases are TGCAGTGCTAGATCCCACCGGGACAGGGTACCCGAGCAGTACTTC. V gene TRBV20-1 combines with J gene TRBJ2-7; 9 nucleotides agree with TRBD1. From germline, CDR1 is DFQATT and CDR2 SNEGSKA (reference sequence). The J segment lost 6 bases and the V segment lost 2 bases, leaving 11 bases of the junction unmatched. The CDR3 spans 15 residues.

The chain employs TRBV6-5 and TRBJ2-5, with 7 bases aligning to TRBD1. The CDR3 is made up of 16 amino acids. V lost 8 bases to trimming and J lost 1 base; unmatched junction nucleotides: 13. Germline V lookup: CDR1 MNHEY, CDR2 SVGAGI. CDR3 DNA: TGTGCCAGCGCCTCCGGGCAGGGGGAAACCCAAGAGACCCAGTACTTC. Its protein product is CASASGQGETQETQYF.

V is TRBV20-1 and J is TRBJ1-1; D uncertain. The CDR3 consists of 15 residues. V was trimmed by 8 bases and J by 2 bases, leaving 21 bases between them. The germline V gene has CDR1 DFQATT and CDR2 SNEGSKA (reference sequence). CDR3 amino acids: CSTTRPSLLNTEAFF. CDR3 nucleotides: TGCAGTACGACGAGGCCGAGCCTCCTTAACACTGAAGCTTTCTTT.

V and J are TRBV4-3 and TRBJ2-1; D is perhaps TRBD1 (5 bases). This CDR3 is built from 16 residues. V was pared by 0 bases and J by 7 bases, with 16 bases between. The germline gives CDR1 LGHNA, CDR2 YSLEER. Here the CDR3 reads CASSQEPGILFNEQFF. Here the CDR3 DNA reads TGCGCCAGCAGCCAAGAACCAGGGATTTTATTTAATGAGCAGTTCTTC.